The source of this T cell receptor (beta chain) is a study of OX40 agonist ivuxolimab in advanced cancers. The method was immunoSEQ multiplex PCR; TCRdb's version includes in-frame clones alone and lacks a portion of them. Of some 69,000 clones detected, about 93% appear once; the ten largest clones hold more than 0.45%. As to this clone: The antigen remains undetermined.

Study results and caveats: Normalized T-cell clonal expansion was also low in a subset of nonresponders. Antigen targets of the expanded peripheral T cells went undetermined.

The ends were cut back, 2 bases at V and 2 bases at J, with 13 bases in the middle. The CDR3 covers 15 residues. Germline V gives CDR1 MNHEY, CDR2 SVGAGI. V usage is TRBV6-5 and J usage is TRBJ2-7; weak D call: TRBD1 (6 bases). Specimen: CD4+ or CD8+ T cells sorted from blood, collected in a trial of the OX40 agonist ivuxolimab. This TCR derives from an adult with an advanced solid tumor such as melanoma, head and neck, liver or kidney cancer. CDR3 sequence reads: CASSYRTEGPYEQYF. Here the CDR3 DNA reads TGTGCCAGCAGTTACAGGACAGAAGGGCCCTACGAGCAGTACTTC.